These 14 T cell receptor beta chains originate from one sample sequenced in a study of CD8+ T cells in alopecia areata. Extraction and reverse transcription of RNA yielded cDNA as the sequencing template. Assay: immunoSEQ multiplex PCR; the TCRdb copy retains only in-frame clones and omits some. Of around 210,000 clones listed, over 60% are singletons. The sample's treatment: oral pan-JAK inhibitor, 5-10 mg twice daily. The sequencing used CD4+ T cells sorted from blood, collected at week 4, from a patient treated with tofacitinib. The receptors stem from a human donor with alopecia areata.

The V and J genes are TRBV5-4 and TRBJ2-3, with D possibly matching TRBD1 (5 bases). Germline V gene data show CDR1 as SGHNT and CDR2 as YYREEE (reference sequence). This CDR3 has 16 residues. Deletions cut 2 bases from V and 2 bases from J, with 15 bases between. The CDR3 loop is CASSLRNTGVTDTQYF. In nucleotides, the CDR3 is TGTGCCAGCAGCTTACGGAACACAGGAGTCACAGATACGCAGTATTTT.

This chain connects TRBV5-1 to TRBJ1-1; D is undetermined. Trimming took 6 bases from V and 5 from J, leaving 8 bases between them. Germline-derived CDR1 and CDR2 are SGHRS and YFSETQ. The CDR3 has 11 amino acids. CDR3 DNA sequence: TGCGCCAGCATAGTCGGTACTGAAGCTTTCTTT. Its protein is CASIVGTEAFF. Supplemented by reference TRBV5-1 and TRBJ1-1, the full variable domain reads KAGVTQTPRYLIKTRGQQVTLSCSPISGHRSVSWYQQTPGQGLQFLFEYFSETQRNKGNFPGRFSGRQFSNSRSEMNVSTLELGDSALYLCASIVGTEAFFGQGTRLTVV.

This chain joins TRBV29-1 and TRBJ2-2, with D perhaps matching TRBD1 or TRBD2 (6 bases each). The ends were cut back, 6 bases at V and 6 bases at J, with 17 bases in the middle. The germline V gene encodes CDR1 SQVTM and CDR2 ANQGSEA. This CDR3 comprises 14 residues. CDR3 DNA sequence: TGCAGCGTCCGGAGGGCACAGGGATCCGGGGAGCTGTTTTTT. Translating it yields CSVRRAQGSGELFF.

The rearrangement joins TRBV4-3 to TRBJ1-5; D is possibly TRBD1 (6 bases). Per germline, CDR1 LGHNA and CDR2 YSLEER. V was cut by 5 bases and J by 9 bases, with 17 bases left in between. CDR3 length: 14 amino acids. This CDR3 reads CASSFQRTARPQHF. CDR3 sequence (DNA): TGCGCCAGCAGCTTTCAGCGGACAGCCCGGCCCCAGCATTTT.

The CDR3 DNA reads as TGCAGCGTCGGTGGGGACAGGGGGTCGAGCACAGATACGCAGTATTTT. Translated, it gives CSVGGDRGSSTDTQYF. The genes are TRBV29-1 and TRBJ2-3; 11 bases agree with TRBD1. The CDR3 has 16 residues. Germline CDR1 SQVTM, CDR2 ANQGSEA. V shed 6 bases and J 0 bases; nucleotides not matched to a gene: 8.

The V and J genes are TRBV2 and TRBJ2-2, with D tentatively TRBD1 (6 bases). V shed 8 bases and J shed 7 bases, with 14 bases lying between them. This CDR3 has 13 amino acids. The germline CDR1 and CDR2 sequences are SNHLY and FYNNEI. The CDR3 DNA reads as TGTGCCAGCGCAACAGGGTTGGACGGGGAGCTGTTTTTT. Protein: CASATGLDGELFF.

This chain connects TRBV6-6 to TRBJ2-5; TRBD1 agrees at 8 bases. Germline V lookup: CDR1 MNHNY, CDR2 SVGAGI (reference sequence). V shed 5 bases, J shed 5 bases, and the junction held 4 bases outside the gene matches. The length of the CDR3 is 13 residues. This chain's CDR3 is CASSRTGRETQYF. DNA for the CDR3: TGTGCCAGCAGTAGGACAGGGCGCGAGACCCAGTACTTC.

This clone was observed a few times. V and J are TRBV29-1 and TRBJ1-2, with 10 bases that match TRBD1. From germline, CDR1 is SQVTM and CDR2 ANQGSEA. V lost 4 bases and J lost 4; bases outside the gene matches: 9. The CDR3 totals 15 residues. The CDR3: CSVVRQGASGYGYTF. The CDR3 DNA follows: TGCAGCGTTGTAAGACAGGGGGCGTCGGGCTATGGCTACACCTTC.

This sequence joins TRBV5-4 and TRBJ1-2, with 7 bases matching TRBD1. This CDR3 spans 14 amino acids. The germline V gene has CDR1 SGHNT and CDR2 YYREEE (reference sequence). The V segment lost 4 bases and the J segment 0 bases; nucleotides outside the gene matches: 3. The CDR3 bases are TGTGCCAGCAGCGCCGGACAGGCTAACTATGGCTACACCTTC. Translated: CASSAGQANYGYTF. The variable domain in full, with the rest retrieved from reference TRBV5-4 and TRBJ1-2, is ETGVTQSPTHLIKTRGQQVTLRCSSQSGHNTVSWYQQALGQGPQFIFQYYREEENGRGNFPPRFSGLQFPNYSSELNVNALELDDSALYLCASSAGQANYGYTFGSGTRLTVV.

V usage is TRBV7-6 and J usage is TRBJ2-1, with TRBD1 matching 8 bases. V was pared by 0 bases and J by 0 bases, with 1 base of the junction left unmatched. The CDR3 is 16 amino acids. Germline loops: CDR1 SGHVS, CDR2 FNYEAQ. For the CDR3, the DNA is TGTGCCAGCAGCTTAGCGGGGACAGGCTCCTACAATGAGCAGTTCTTC. Translating gives CASSLAGTGSYNEQFF. The variable domain in full, completed from reference TRBV7-6 and TRBJ2-1, reads GAGVSQSPRYKVTKRGQDVALRCDPISGHVSLYWYRQALGQGPEFLTYFNYEAQQDKSGLPNDRFSAERPEGSISTLTIQRTEQRDSAMYRCASSLAGTGSYNEQFFGPGTRLTVL.

This chain joins TRBV2 and TRBJ1-1; tentative D call: TRBD1 (6 bases). The CDR3 spans 14 residues. CDR1 and CDR2 from the germline V gene are SNHLY and FYNNEI. Trimming removed 6 bases at V and 3 bases at J, with 14 bases between. The CDR3 DNA reads TGTGCCAGCAGCTTCGGGGGCGCGGACACTGAAGCTTTCTTT. Translating it yields CASSFGGADTEAFF. Combining the CDR3 with reference TRBV2 and TRBJ1-1 gives the whole variable domain EPEVTQTPSHQVTQMGQEVILRCVPISNHLYFYWYRQILGQKVEFLVSFYNNEISEKSEIFDDQFSVERPDGSNFTLKIRSTKLEDSAMYFCASSFGGADTEAFFGQGTRLTVV.

This clone was counted only a few times. Here the CDR3 reads CASSANSGSYNEQFF. CDR3 sequence (DNA): TGTGCCAGCAGCGCAAATAGCGGATCCTACAATGAGCAGTTCTTC. The chain couples TRBV9 to TRBJ2-1, with D perhaps matching TRBD2 (6 bases). Germline loops: CDR1 SGDLS, CDR2 YYNGEE. Deletions cut 3 bases from V and 1 base from J, with 11 bases between. The CDR3 is 15 amino acids.

The chain carries TRBV7-2 and TRBJ2-7; the D gene is possibly TRBD2 (6 bases). V dropped 0 bases and J dropped 5 bases, with 11 bases sitting between them. The CDR3 has 14 amino acids. Germline CDR1 is SGHTA and CDR2 is FQGNSA. CDR3 in amino acids: CASSLAPGRDEQYF. The DNA of the CDR3 is TGTGCCAGCAGCTTAGCCCCCGGGAGAGACGAGCAGTACTTC.

As concerns this clone: This specimen includes other DNA sequences encoding the same CDR3. The rearrangement uses TRBV30 and TRBJ2-5; D might be TRBD2 (5 bases). With 2 bases removed from V and 4 bases from J, the gap between germline ends came to 11 bases. The CDR3 runs 13 residues. Germline V gives CDR1 GTSNPN, CDR2 SVGIG (reference sequence). CDR3 sequence: CAWSPRTVETQYF. The CDR3 nucleotides are TGTGCCTGGAGTCCCCGGACTGTAGAGACCCAGTACTTC.